Below, 23 T cell receptor beta chains from the same sample are listed, as sequenced in a study of shared clonotypes between healthy human individuals. Libraries were prepared by immunoSEQ multiplex PCR; TCRdb keeps only in-frame clonotypes and omits some of them. This table holds 530,000 or so clones, approximately 79% found once. Input material: PBMCs. The receptors stem from a woman in her thirties or forties in good health. Some clones in this sample may be carry-over from other donors' samples.

The chain uses TRBV19 and TRBJ2-6, with D unresolved. With 6 bases removed from V and 1 base from J, the gap between germline ends came to 10 bases. Germline V lookup: CDR1 LNHDA, CDR2 SQIVND (reference sequence). This CDR3 is 15 amino acids long. CDR3 sequence reads: CASSPQLSGANVLTF. The CDR3 region has the DNA TGTGCCAGTAGCCCACAGTTGTCTGGGGCCAACGTCCTGACTTTC.

The chain is built from TRBV14 and TRBJ1-3; no clear D. Germline V gives CDR1 SGHDN, CDR2 FVKESK. V lost 1 base to trimming and J lost 4 bases, with 2 bases between them. This CDR3 spans 12 amino acids. The CDR3 nucleotides read TGTGCCAGCAGCCAAGGCGGAAACACCATATATTTT. Protein: CASSQGGNTIYF. Drawing the rest from reference TRBV14 and TRBJ1-3, the complete variable domain is EAGVTQFPSHSVIEKGQTVTLRCDPISGHDNLYWYRRVMGKEIKFLLHFVKESKQDESGMPNNRFLAERTGGTYSTLKVQPAELEDSGVYFCASSQGGNTIYFGEGSWLTVV.

V gene TRBV5-1 combines with J gene TRBJ2-1, with 10 bases lining up with TRBD2. CDR1 and CDR2 from the germline V gene are SGHRS and YFSETQ. J was trimmed by 4 bases and V by 1 base; bases with no gene match: 8. The CDR3 has 17 amino acids. The CDR3: CASSLPSGTSAYNEQFF. CDR3 bases: TGCGCCAGCAGCTTGCCCTCCGGGACTAGCGCATACAATGAGCAGTTCTTC.

This sequence joins TRBV19 and TRBJ2-1; 13 nucleotides line up with TRBD2. This CDR3 contains 17 residues. Germline V gene lookup returns CDR1 LNHDA and CDR2 SQIVND (reference sequence). V lost 7 bases and J lost 9; bases outside the gene matches: 15. This chain's CDR3 is CASTHPGLAGRAGEQFF. DNA for the CDR3: TGTGCCAGTACTCATCCGGGACTAGCGGGACGGGCCGGTGAGCAGTTCTTC.

The chain couples TRBV2 to TRBJ1-5; tentative D call: TRBD1 (6 bases). In germline, CDR1 is SNHLY, CDR2 FYNNEI. This CDR3 spans 20 amino acids. The germline V and J ends were trimmed by 5 bases and 3 bases, with 29 bases remaining between them. This CDR3 is CASSPRPGTRELNNNQPQHF. The CDR3 DNA is TGTGCCAGCAGTCCCCGTCCCGGGACAAGGGAACTTAACAACAATCAGCCCCAGCATTTT.

This clone was picked up many times. Other DNA sequences from this sample encode an identical CDR3 as well. The rearrangement uses TRBV29-1 and TRBJ1-1; D remains unclear. Looked up from germline, CDR1 is SQVTM and CDR2 is ANQGSEA. This CDR3 spans 11 amino acids. V was pared by 4 bases and J by 4 bases, with 7 bases between. CDR3 coding DNA: TGCAGCGTTGCCCGAGGCACTGAAGCTTTCTTT. This gives the protein CSVARGTEAFF.

The chain is built from TRBV19 and TRBJ2-3; 8 nucleotides align to TRBD1. The length of the CDR3 is 15 residues. CDR1 and CDR2 from the germline V gene are LNHDA and SQIVND (reference sequence). Unmatched junction bases numbered 6, after V lost 5 bases and J lost 2 bases. For the CDR3, the DNA is TGTGCCAGTAGTGCCAGGACAGGGAACACAGATACGCAGTATTTT. It encodes CASSARTGNTDTQYF.

The chain joins TRBV6-4 to TRBJ2-3; TRBD2 agrees at 7 bases. Germline CDR1 and CDR2: MRHNA and SNTAGT. V gave up 4 bases and J gave up 4 bases; unmatched junction bases: 8. The length of the CDR3 is 15 residues. CDR3 residues: CASSVEAGSADTQYF. For the CDR3, the DNA is TGTGCCAGCAGTGTCGAAGCGGGAAGTGCAGATACGCAGTATTTT.

The chain combines TRBV18 with TRBJ2-1; D may correspond to TRBD1 or TRBD2 (5 bases each). V lost 3 bases to trimming and J lost 8 bases, with 17 bases between them. The CDR3 length is 15 residues. Germline V gene sequence: CDR1 KGHSH, CDR2 LQKENI. DNA for the CDR3: TGTGCCAGCTCACCTACGTTGGGGGAGATCGATGAGCAGTTCTTC. Translated, it gives CASSPTLGEIDEQFF. Together with reference TRBV18 and TRBJ2-1, the CDR3 gives the full variable domain: NAGVMQNPRHLVRRRGQEARLRCSPMKGHSHVYWYRQLPEEGLKFMVYLQKENIIDESGMPKERFSAEFPKEGPSILRIQQVVRGDSAAYFCASSPTLGEIDEQFFGPGTRLTVL.

The V gene is TRBV19, the J gene TRBJ2-7; D is possibly TRBD1 (6 bases). CDR1 and CDR2 (germline): LNHDA, SQIVND (reference sequence). CDR3 length: 14 amino acids. Trimming took off 10 bases at V and 2 bases at J, with 18 bases between the two ends. The CDR3 DNA reads TGTGCCACTAGGAAACCGGGACAAACCTACGAGCAGTACTTC. This gives the protein CATRKPGQTYEQYF.

This clone has a handful of counts. The rearrangement links TRBV7-3 to TRBJ1-1; D is unresolved. Germline CDR1 SGHTA, CDR2 FQGTGA. The CDR3 runs 14 residues. V was cut by 0 bases and J by 6 bases, with 11 bases left in between. CDR3 bases: TGTGCCAGCAGCTTAACGAAAGGGTGGCCTGAAGCTTTCTTT. Residues: CASSLTKGWPEAFF.

The chain carries TRBV4-1 and TRBJ1-6; D perhaps matches TRBD1 (6 bases). V gave up 2 bases and J gave up 1 base, with 12 bases separating them. Germline loops: CDR1 MGHRA, CDR2 YSYEKL. CDR3 length equals 17 residues. The CDR3 is CASSQRDIRSYNSPLHF. The CDR3 DNA reads TGCGCCAGCAGCCAAAGGGACATCCGATCCTATAATTCACCCCTCCACTTT.

The J gene is TRBJ2-1, the V gene TRBV29-1, with D unresolved. Germline V gives CDR1 SQVTM, CDR2 ANQGSEA. V lost 8 bases to trimming and J lost 0 bases, with 11 bases between them. The CDR3 extends over 13 amino acids. The CDR3 region has the DNA TGCAGCCCCCTCCTACCCTCCTACAATGAGCAGTTCTTC. Its translation is CSPLLPSYNEQFF.

In this sample, this clone turned up a few times. The chain has TRBV28 and TRBJ2-5, with D perhaps TRBD2 (6 bases). The J call may be faulty, since TRBJ2-7 better matches the DNA end. The CDR3 length is 20 residues. CDR1 and CDR2 (germline): MDHEN, SYDVKM. The CDR3, as DNA: TGTGCCAGCAGTTTATTTCGGGGGTCTAATTTCGAATTGGAGAGCTACGAGCAGTACTTC. Its translation is CASSLFRGSNFELESYEQYF.

The chain has TRBV7-8 and TRBJ2-1; the D gene could be TRBD1 or TRBD2 (6 bases each). With 5 bases removed from V and 7 bases from J, the gap between germline ends came to 15 bases. This CDR3 spans 14 amino acids. Germline CDR1 is SGHVS and CDR2 is FQNEAQ. The CDR3 sequence is CASSRGTGTNEQFF. CDR3 nucleotide sequence: TGTGCCAGCAGCCGAGGGACTGGGACAAATGAGCAGTTCTTC.

V is TRBV30 and J is TRBJ2-7, with 7 bases identical to TRBD1. The trim removed 5 bases at V and 2 bases at J, leaving 6 bases unmatched. The CDR3 consists of 13 residues. The V gene's germline CDR1 is GTSNPN and CDR2 SVGIG (reference sequence). The CDR3: CAWVRDRPYEQYF. The CDR3 DNA follows: TGTGCCTGGGTCCGGGACAGACCCTACGAGCAGTACTTC.

The chain uses TRBV4-2 and TRBJ2-6; D unresolved. From germline, CDR1 is LGHNA and CDR2 YNFKEQ. V was pared by 0 bases and J by 0 bases, with 15 bases between. This CDR3 has 19 residues. The CDR3 sequence: CASSQDLSHEYSGANVLTF. The CDR3 coding sequence is TGTGCCAGCAGCCAAGATCTAAGCCACGAATACTCTGGGGCCAACGTCCTGACTTTC.

This clone was seen at least ten times. The chain recombines TRBV29-1 with TRBJ2-7; D is undetermined. The V end lost 0 bases, the J end lost 5 bases, and 8 bases lay between the germline ends. The CDR3 has 12 residues. The germline gives CDR1 SQVTM, CDR2 ANQGSEA. The CDR3 nucleotides are TGCAGCGTTGAAGATCTTCTCCACGAGCAGTACTTC. Protein sequence: CSVEDLLHEQYF.

Here the CDR3 reads CASSTASGRSGTGELFF. The CDR3 nucleotides read TGTGCCAGCAGCACGGCTAGCGGGAGGTCGGGCACCGGGGAGCTGTTTTTT. The rearrangement joins TRBV5-4 to TRBJ2-2; 11 bases fit TRBD2. Trimming took 4 bases from V and 4 from J; bases not matched to a gene: 9. CDR1 is SGHNT and CDR2 is YYREEE in the germline V gene (reference sequence). The CDR3 loop spans 17 amino acids. The whole variable domain, filled in from reference TRBV5-4 and TRBJ2-2, reads ETGVTQSPTHLIKTRGQQVTLRCSSQSGHNTVSWYQQALGQGPQFIFQYYREEENGRGNFPPRFSGLQFPNYSSELNVNALELDDSALYLCASSTASGRSGTGELFFGEGSRLTVL.

Concerning this clone itself: The same CDR3 arises from other DNA sequences in this sample as well. The rearrangement links TRBV4-2 to TRBJ2-3; 7 positions match TRBD2. J was trimmed by 7 bases and V by 4 bases; bases with no gene match: 20. CDR3 length: 18 amino acids. The germline V gene encodes CDR1 LGHNA and CDR2 YNFKEQ. CDR3 in amino acids: CASSLKGNVGGRGYTQYF. In DNA form, the CDR3 reads TGTGCCAGCAGCCTCAAGGGGAACGTCGGCGGGAGAGGATATACGCAGTATTTT.

This chain joins TRBV5-1 and TRBJ2-1; 14 bases align to TRBD2. J lost 4 bases, V lost 4 bases, and 7 bases had no gene match. Germline CDR1 is SGHRS and CDR2 is YFSETQ. The CDR3 spans 17 residues. CDR3 coding DNA: TGCGCCAGCAGCCCCGGGACTAGCGGGAGTATATACAATGAGCAGTTCTTC. Protein product: CASSPGTSGSIYNEQFF.

This clone was seen a handful of times. This chain uses TRBV9 with TRBJ1-1; the match to TRBD1 covers 8 bases. This CDR3 has 15 residues. With V trimmed by 1 base and J by 1 base, 3 bases remained unmatched. Germline lookup yields CDR1 SGDLS and CDR2 YYNGEE. The CDR3 DNA reads TGTGCCAGCAGCGTACTAGACAGGGGGAACACTGAAGCTTTCTTT. It specifies CASSVLDRGNTEAFF.

The rearrangement uses TRBV6-5 and TRBJ1-2; D is possibly TRBD1 (5 bases). Trimming removed 6 bases at V and 1 base at J, with 9 bases between. Germline V gene data show CDR1 as MNHEY and CDR2 as SVGAGI. The length of the CDR3 is 13 residues. The CDR3 is CASRDSLNYGYTF. CDR3 nucleotide sequence: TGTGCCAGCAGAGACAGCCTTAACTATGGCTACACCTTC.